This T cell receptor beta chain came from a study of blood T cell repertoires in COVID-19. Study at large: PBMCs, B-cell-depleted T cells, or T cells were the source of the cDNA or gDNA that made up the material.

Germline-derived CDR1 and CDR2 are SEHNR and FQNEAQ (reference sequence). This CDR3 is 14 amino acids long. V lost 2 bases and J 4 bases, leaving 8 bases between the germline ends. Sequencing used immunoSEQ multiplex PCR; TCRdb keeps in-frame clones, though not all of them. The data hold about 120,000 clones, with approximately 87% observed a single time. This clone was seen only a few times. This TCR was sampled from a man between 65 and 85 years old who had recovered from COVID-19. The chain uses TRBV7-9 and TRBJ1-4; possible D gene TRBD1, 5 bases. Sample: peripheral blood. The CDR3 reads CASSLMGLNEKLFF. The CDR3 DNA follows: TGTGCCAGCAGCTTAATGGGACTTAATGAAAAACTGTTTTTT.